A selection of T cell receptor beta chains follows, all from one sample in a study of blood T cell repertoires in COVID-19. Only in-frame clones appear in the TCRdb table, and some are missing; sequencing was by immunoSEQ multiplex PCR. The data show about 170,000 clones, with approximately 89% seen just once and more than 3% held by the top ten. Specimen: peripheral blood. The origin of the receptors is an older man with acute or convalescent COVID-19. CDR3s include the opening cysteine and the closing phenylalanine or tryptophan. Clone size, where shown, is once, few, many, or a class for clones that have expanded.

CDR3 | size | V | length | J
CASSFSRAARGEKLFF | - | TRBV7-2 | 16 | TRBJ1-4
CASSFFPTAYEQYF | - | TRBV27 | 14 | TRBJ2-7
CASSLGRGSMNTEAFF | - | TRBV5-1 | 16 | TRBJ1-1
CASRLEDRTSGNTNTGELFF | - | TRBV12-2 | 20 | TRBJ2-2
CASRGGSRDTQYF | - | TRBV28 | 13 | TRBJ2-3
CASRRLAGATRGVAGELFF | - | TRBV11-2 | 19 | TRBJ2-2
CSVTDRAGISGNTIYF | - | TRBV29-1 | 16 | TRBJ1-3
CASSRPDRDEQYF | - | TRBV6-5 | 13 | TRBJ2-7
CASSATYRAQETQYF | - | TRBV25-1 | 15 | TRBJ2-5
CATSANGPPNTDTQYF | few | TRBV24-1 | 16 | TRBJ2-3
CASSPSGDISPLHF | few | TRBV7-2 | 14 | TRBJ1-6
CASSLEDIYGYTF | - | TRBV7-2 | 13 | TRBJ1-2
CASSLGQGTEAFF | - | TRBV11-2 | 13 | TRBJ1-1
CAISEGRGYGYTF | - | TRBV10-3 | 13 | TRBJ1-2
CASSTRGGAFYEQYF | - | TRBV7-6 | 15 | TRBJ2-7
CASTLSRGAGDTQYF | - | TRBV7-6 | 15 | TRBJ2-3
CASSSAGDATDTQYF | - | TRBV5-1 | 15 | TRBJ2-3
CASSELATSWQYF | - | TRBV2 | 13 | TRBJ2-7
CASSLSFRGGYYGYTF | - | TRBV27 | 16 | TRBJ1-2
CASSLTANYGYTF | - | TRBV12-3/TRBV12-4 | 13 | TRBJ1-2
CASSLLLAGGNTQYF | - | TRBV27 | 15 | TRBJ2-3
CASSQVDSGGYGYTF | few | TRBV28 | 15 | TRBJ1-2
CASSLVQGYGYTF | - | TRBV12-3/TRBV12-4 | 13 | TRBJ1-2
CASRAGTGIDQPQHF | - | TRBV6-5 | 15 | TRBJ1-5
CAWSAGTEKLFF | - | TRBV30 | 12 | TRBJ1-4
CASSQAAGPIYEQYF | - | TRBV4-3 | 15 | TRBJ2-7
CAISLTGASGGYEQYF | - | TRBV28 | 16 | TRBJ2-7
CASHREGNEKLFF | once | TRBV6-5 | 13 | TRBJ1-4
CASSYPGQGRYGYTF | - | TRBV6-6 | 15 | TRBJ1-2
CATSRDHPGTDEKLFF | - | TRBV15 | 16 | TRBJ1-4
CASSQDVVRGIRNEKLFF | - | TRBV3-1/TRBV3-2 | 18 | TRBJ1-4
CASIDSFRGNEKLFF | once | TRBV2 | 15 | TRBJ1-4
CASSLGLSGGVGQETQYF | - | TRBV7-9 | 18 | TRBJ2-5
CASSPGENYGYTF | - | TRBV12-3/TRBV12-4 | 13 | TRBJ1-2
CASSPPGADEQFF | - | TRBV18 | 13 | TRBJ2-1
CASSNRLGSNQPQHF | - | TRBV7-2 | 15 | TRBJ1-5
CASSLRLGQAWEGQFF | - | TRBV5-8 | 16 | TRBJ2-1
CASSEEGRGRVAEAFF | - | TRBV25-1 | 16 | TRBJ1-1
CASSVESSYNEQFF | - | TRBV19 | 14 | TRBJ2-1
CSVALQETQYF | once | TRBV29-1 | 11 | TRBJ2-5
CASRTGQNMPHQPQHF | - | TRBV28 | 16 | TRBJ1-5
CASSLGQGGSPLHF | - | TRBV5-1 | 14 | TRBJ1-6
CAISETGGKNIQYF | once | TRBV10-3 | 14 | TRBJ2-4
CASSPAGVTRRNTIYF | few | TRBV7-6 | 16 | TRBJ1-3
CASSLTSPGWARHYGYTF | once | TRBV7-9 | 18 | TRBJ1-2
CASSPRMYNQPQHF | - | TRBV28 | 14 | TRBJ1-5
CASWRGPTGELFF | - | TRBV12-5 | 13 | TRBJ2-2
CASGQGSMTTDTQYF | - | TRBV12-5 | 15 | TRBJ2-3
CASSPRWNTEAFF | - | TRBV5-4 | 13 | TRBJ1-1
CASSLDPTHTAGNTIYF | many | TRBV5-1 | 17 | TRBJ1-3
CASSYRLLGGQETQYF | - | TRBV6-2/TRBV6-3 | 16 | TRBJ2-5
CASSEQGGEPQHF | - | TRBV6-1 | 13 | TRBJ1-5
CASSRRERYGYTF | - | TRBV19 | 13 | TRBJ1-2
CASSQNRGGYGYTF | - | TRBV27 | 14 | TRBJ1-2
CASSYGSNGETQYF | once | TRBV6-6 | 14 | TRBJ2-5
CASTVRMDEKLFF | - | TRBV28 | 13 | TRBJ1-4
CASKEQMNTEAFF | - | TRBV6-5 | 13 | TRBJ1-1